This T cell receptor (beta chain) was observed in a study of blood T cell repertoires in COVID-19. Study in general: Sites in the United States, Italy and Spain provided acute and convalescent COVID-19 samples.

Trimming took 1 base from V and 4 from J; bases not matched to a gene: 7. Germline V gene sequence: CDR1 SGHVS, CDR2 FQNEAQ. The CDR3 runs 15 residues. Original handling: From reference gene primer amplification, estimates of nucleated cell counts were derived. Profiled with immunoSEQ multiplex PCR; TCRdb holds only in-frame clones, not every one. That table gives V, J and clone size, and the DNA gave D and trimming. The data show 60,000 or so clones, approximately 82% seen once. This sequence originates from a man aged 55 to 70 with acute or convalescent COVID-19. Sequenced input: peripheral blood. This chain uses TRBV7-8 with TRBJ2-7; TRBD1 matches 7 bases. The CDR3 protein is CASSLVGTDLYEQYF. CDR3 nucleotides: TGTGCCAGCAGCTTAGTAGGGACAGACCTATACGAGCAGTACTTC.